This T cell receptor beta chain was documented in a study of blood T cell repertoires in COVID-19. On the study more broadly: In each case, the material was cDNA or gDNA derived from T cells, B-cell-depleted T cells, or PBMCs.

Using immunoSEQ multiplex PCR, the repertoire was profiled, and TCRdb retains in-frame clones only, with some absent. This table has some 160,000 clones, about 82% appearing once. The sequenced material came from peripheral blood. The sequence was obtained from a man aged 70-80 years with active or convalescent COVID-19.

CDR3 nucleotides: TGTGCCAGCTCACCCTCCCAGGGGGCCCATGAGCAGTTCTTC. As protein: CASSPSQGAHEQFF. V is TRBV18 and J is TRBJ2-1; 8 bases map to TRBD1. The germline gives CDR1 KGHSH, CDR2 LQKENI. Trimming cost V 3 bases and J 8 bases; bases outside gene matches: 6. The length of the CDR3 is 14 residues. Using reference TRBV18 and TRBJ2-1 for the parts outside the CDR3, the full variable domain is NAGVMQNPRHLVRRRGQEARLRCSPMKGHSHVYWYRQLPEEGLKFMVYLQKENIIDESGMPKERFSAEFPKEGPSILRIQQVVRGDSAAYFCASSPSQGAHEQFFGPGTRLTVL.